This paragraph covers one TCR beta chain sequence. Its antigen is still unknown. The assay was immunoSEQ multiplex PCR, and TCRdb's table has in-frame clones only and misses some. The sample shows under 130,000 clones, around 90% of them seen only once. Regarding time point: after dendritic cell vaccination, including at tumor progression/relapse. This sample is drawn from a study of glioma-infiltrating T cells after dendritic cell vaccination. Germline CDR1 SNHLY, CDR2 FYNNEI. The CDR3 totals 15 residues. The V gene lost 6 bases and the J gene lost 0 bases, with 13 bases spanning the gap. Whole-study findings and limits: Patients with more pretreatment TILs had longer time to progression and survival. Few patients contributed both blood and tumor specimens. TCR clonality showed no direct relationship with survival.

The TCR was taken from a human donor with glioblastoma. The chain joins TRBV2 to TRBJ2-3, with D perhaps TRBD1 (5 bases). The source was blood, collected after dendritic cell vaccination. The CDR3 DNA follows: TGTGCCAGCAGCGGCCAGGGTTCTAGCACAGATACGCAGTATTTT. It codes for CASSGQGSSTDTQYF.